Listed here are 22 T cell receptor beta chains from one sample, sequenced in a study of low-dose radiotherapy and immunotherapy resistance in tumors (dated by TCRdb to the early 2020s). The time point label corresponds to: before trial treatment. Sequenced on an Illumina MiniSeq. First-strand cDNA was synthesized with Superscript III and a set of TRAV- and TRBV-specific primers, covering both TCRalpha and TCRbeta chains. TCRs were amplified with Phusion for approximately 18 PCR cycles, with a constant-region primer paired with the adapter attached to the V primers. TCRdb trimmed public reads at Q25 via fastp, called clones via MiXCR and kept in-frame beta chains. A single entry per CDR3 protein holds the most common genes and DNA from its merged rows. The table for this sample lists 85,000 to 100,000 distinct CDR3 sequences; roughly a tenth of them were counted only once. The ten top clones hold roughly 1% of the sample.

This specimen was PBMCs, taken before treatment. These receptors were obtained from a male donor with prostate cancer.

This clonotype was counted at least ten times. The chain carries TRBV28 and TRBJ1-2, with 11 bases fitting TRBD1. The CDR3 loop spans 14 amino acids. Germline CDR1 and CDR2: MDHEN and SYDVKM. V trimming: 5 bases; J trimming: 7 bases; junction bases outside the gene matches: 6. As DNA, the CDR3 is TGTGCCAGCAGTCCGGGACAGGGGGATGGTGGCTACACCTTC. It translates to CASSPGQGDGGYTF.

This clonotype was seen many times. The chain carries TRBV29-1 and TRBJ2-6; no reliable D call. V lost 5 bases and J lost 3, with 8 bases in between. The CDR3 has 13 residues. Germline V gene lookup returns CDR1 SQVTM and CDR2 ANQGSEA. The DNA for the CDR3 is TGCAGCGTTACAATCCTTGGGGCCAACGTCCTGACTTTC. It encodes CSVTILGANVLTF.

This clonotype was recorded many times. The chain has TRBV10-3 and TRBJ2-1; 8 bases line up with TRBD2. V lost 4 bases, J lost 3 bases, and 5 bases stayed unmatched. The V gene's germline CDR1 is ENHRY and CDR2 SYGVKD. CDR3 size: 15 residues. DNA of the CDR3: TGTGCCATCAGTGTCGGCGGGGGGCTCTACAATGAGCAGTTCTTC. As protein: CAISVGGGLYNEQFF.

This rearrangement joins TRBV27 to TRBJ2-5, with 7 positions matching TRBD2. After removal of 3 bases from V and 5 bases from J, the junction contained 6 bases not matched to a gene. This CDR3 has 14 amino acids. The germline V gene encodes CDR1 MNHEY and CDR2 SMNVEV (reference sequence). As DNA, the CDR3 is TGTGCCAGCAGTTTTGGGGGGGTCGGCGAGACCCAGTACTTC. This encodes CASSFGGVGETQYF.

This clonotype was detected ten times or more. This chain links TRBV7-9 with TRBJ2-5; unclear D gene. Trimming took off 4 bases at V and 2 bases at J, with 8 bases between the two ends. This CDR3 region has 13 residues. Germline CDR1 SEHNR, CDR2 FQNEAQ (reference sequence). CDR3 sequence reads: CASSSEVQETQYF. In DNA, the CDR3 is TGTGCCAGCAGCTCCGAGGTTCAAGAGACCCAGTACTTC.

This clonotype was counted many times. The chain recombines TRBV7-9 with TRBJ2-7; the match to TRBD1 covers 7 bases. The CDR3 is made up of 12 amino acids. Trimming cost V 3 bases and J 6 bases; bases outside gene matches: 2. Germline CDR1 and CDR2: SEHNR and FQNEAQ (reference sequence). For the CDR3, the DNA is TGTGCCAGCAGCTTGGGGACAGCCGAGCAGTACTTC. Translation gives CASSLGTAEQYF.

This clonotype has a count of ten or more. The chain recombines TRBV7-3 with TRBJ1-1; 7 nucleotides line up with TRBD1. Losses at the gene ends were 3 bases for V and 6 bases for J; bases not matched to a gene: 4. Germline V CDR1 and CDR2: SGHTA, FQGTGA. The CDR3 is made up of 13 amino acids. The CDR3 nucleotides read TGTGCCAGCAGCTTCGACAGGGAAGCTGAAGCTTTCTTT. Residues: CASSFDREAEAFF.

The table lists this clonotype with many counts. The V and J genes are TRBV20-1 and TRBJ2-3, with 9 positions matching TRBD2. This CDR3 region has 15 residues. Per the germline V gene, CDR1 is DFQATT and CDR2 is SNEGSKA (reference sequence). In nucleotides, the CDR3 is TGCAGGGGCCTGGGAGCGGGGGGAGACACAGATACGCAGTATTTT. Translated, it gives CRGLGAGGDTDTQYF.

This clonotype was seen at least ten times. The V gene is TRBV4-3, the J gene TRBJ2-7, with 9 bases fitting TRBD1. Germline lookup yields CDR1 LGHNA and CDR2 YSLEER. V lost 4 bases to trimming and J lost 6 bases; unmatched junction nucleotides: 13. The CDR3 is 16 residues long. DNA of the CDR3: TGCGCCAGCAGCCCCCATCCCGGGACAGGGTGGTCCGAGCAGTACTTC. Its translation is CASSPHPGTGWSEQYF.

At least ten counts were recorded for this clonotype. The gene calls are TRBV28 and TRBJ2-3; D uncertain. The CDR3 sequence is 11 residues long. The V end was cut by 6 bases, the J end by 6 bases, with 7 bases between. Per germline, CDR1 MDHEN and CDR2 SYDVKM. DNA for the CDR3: TGTGCCAGCAGCTTGAGGGATACGCAGTATTTT. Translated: CASSLRDTQYF.

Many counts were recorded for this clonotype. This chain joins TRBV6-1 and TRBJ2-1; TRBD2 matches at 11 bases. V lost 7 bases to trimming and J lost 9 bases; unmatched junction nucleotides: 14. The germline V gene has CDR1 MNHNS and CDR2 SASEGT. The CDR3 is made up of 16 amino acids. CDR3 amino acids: CASNVLAGVGGVEQFF. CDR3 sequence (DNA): TGTGCCAGCAACGTACTAGCGGGAGTAGGCGGAGTTGAGCAGTTCTTC.

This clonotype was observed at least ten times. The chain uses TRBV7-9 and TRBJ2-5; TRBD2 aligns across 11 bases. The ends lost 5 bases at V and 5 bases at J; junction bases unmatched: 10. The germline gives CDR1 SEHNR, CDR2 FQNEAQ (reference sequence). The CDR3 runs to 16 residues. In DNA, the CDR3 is TGTGCCAGCAGCCCACGGTCGGCTAGCGGGAGGGAGACCCAGTACTTC. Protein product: CASSPRSASGRETQYF.

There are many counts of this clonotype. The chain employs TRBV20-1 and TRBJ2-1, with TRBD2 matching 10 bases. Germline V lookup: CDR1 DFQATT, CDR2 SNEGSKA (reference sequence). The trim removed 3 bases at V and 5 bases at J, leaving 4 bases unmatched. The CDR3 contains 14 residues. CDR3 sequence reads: CSASRLAGNNEQFF. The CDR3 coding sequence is TGCAGTGCTAGTCGACTAGCGGGTAACAATGAGCAGTTCTTC.

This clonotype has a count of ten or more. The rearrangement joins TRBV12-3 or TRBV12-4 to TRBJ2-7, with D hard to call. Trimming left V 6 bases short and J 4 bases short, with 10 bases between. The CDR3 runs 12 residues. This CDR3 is CASSPRRYEQYF. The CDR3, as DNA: TGTGCCAGCAGCCCGAGGCGGTACGAGCAGTACTTC.

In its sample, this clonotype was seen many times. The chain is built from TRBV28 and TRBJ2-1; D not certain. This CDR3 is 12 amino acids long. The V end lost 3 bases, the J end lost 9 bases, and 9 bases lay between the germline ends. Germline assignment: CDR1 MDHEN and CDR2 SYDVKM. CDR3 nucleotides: TGTGCCAGCAGTTTTCCATCCGGTGAGCAGTTCTTC. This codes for CASSFPSGEQFF.

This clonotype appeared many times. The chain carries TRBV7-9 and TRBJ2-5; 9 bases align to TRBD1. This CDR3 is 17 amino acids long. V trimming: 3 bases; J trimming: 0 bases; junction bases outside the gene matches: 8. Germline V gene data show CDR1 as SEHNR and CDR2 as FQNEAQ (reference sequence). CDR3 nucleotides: TGTGCCAGCAGCTTCGGCGACAGGGGGACGGACCAAGAGACCCAGTACTTC. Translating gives CASSFGDRGTDQETQYF.

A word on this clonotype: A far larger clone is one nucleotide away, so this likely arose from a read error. The CDR3 loop reads CASTQGARVEQYF. The CDR3 DNA reads TGTGCCAGCACCCAGGGGGCACGGGTTGAGCAGTACTTC. The chain links TRBV28 to TRBJ2-7; TRBD1 matches at 8 bases. This CDR3 is built from 13 residues. Germline V lookup: CDR1 MDHEN, CDR2 SYDVKM. J was trimmed by 7 bases and V by 7 bases; bases with no gene match: 9.

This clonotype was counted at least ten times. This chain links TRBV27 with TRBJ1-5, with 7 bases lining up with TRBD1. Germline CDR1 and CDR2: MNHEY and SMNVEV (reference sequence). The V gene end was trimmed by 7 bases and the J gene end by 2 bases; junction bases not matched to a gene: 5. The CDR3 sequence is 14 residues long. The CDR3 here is CASTLGQGNQPQHF. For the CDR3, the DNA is TGTGCCAGCACCCTAGGACAGGGCAATCAGCCCCAGCATTTT.

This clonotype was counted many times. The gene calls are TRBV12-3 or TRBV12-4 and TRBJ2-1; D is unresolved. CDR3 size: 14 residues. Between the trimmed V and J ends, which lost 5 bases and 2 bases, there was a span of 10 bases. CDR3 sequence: CASSRRQPYNEQFF. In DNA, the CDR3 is TGTGCCAGCAGTCGCCGTCAACCCTACAATGAGCAGTTCTTC.

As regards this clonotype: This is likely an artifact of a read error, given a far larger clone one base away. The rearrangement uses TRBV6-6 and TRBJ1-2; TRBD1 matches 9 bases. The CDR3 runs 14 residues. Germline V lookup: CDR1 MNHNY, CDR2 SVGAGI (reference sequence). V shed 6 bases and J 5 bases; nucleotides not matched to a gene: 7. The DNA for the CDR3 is TGTGCCAGCAGCGCACAGGGGGCGCGGTATGGCTACACCTTC. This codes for CASSAQGARYGYTF.

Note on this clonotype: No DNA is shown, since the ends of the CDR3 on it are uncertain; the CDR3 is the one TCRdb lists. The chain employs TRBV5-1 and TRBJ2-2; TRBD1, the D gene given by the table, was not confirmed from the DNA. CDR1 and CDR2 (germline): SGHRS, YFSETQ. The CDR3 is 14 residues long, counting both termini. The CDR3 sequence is CASTTGNTGELFFF.

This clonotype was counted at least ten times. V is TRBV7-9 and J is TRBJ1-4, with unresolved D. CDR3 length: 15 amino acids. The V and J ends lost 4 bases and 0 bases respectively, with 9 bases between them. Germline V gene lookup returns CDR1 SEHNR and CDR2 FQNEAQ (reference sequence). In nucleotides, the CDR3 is TGTGCCAGCAGCTACCGAGGGTCAACTAATGAAAAACTGTTTTTT. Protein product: CASSYRGSTNEKLFF.